The 24 T cell receptor beta chains reported below all come from one sample, sequenced in a study of regulatory T cells in long-lasting Graves disease. This sample's time point: persistent/refractory GD, antithyroid drugs over 5 years with positive TRAb. RNA isolated from PBMCs was used to make the TCR library. Both iRepertoire HTBI primers and Arm-PCR of CDR3 regions were used to build the TCR beta libraries. MiXCR was run by TCRdb on the multiplex PCR reads, yielding one entry per CDR3 protein. The data contain fewer than 450,000 distinct CDR3 sequences, less than 25% of them singletons. Sequencing used peripheral blood mononuclear cells (PBMCs), obtained when the disease was refractory, from a patient treated with antithyroid drugs. The receptors shown here come from a female donor with Graves disease.

The rearrangement joins TRBV24-1 to TRBJ2-7; 9 nucleotides match TRBD2. The CDR3 is made up of 17 amino acids. CDR1 KGHDR and CDR2 SFDVKD come from the germline V gene. V gave up 5 bases and J gave up 2 bases; unmatched junction bases: 12. CDR3 DNA sequence: TGTGCCACCAGTGTGACATTTAGCGGGAGAGGCCCCTACGAGCAGTACTTC. It specifies CATSVTFSGRGPYEQYF.

This chain links TRBV6-4 with TRBJ2-2; the match to TRBD1 covers 7 bases. The junction had 6 bases not matched to a gene; V was cut back by 10 bases and J by 1 base. Germline lookup yields CDR1 MRHNA and CDR2 SNTAGT. The CDR3 runs 14 residues. CDR3 amino acids: CANRQGGNTGELFF. The CDR3 bases are TGTGCCAACAGACAGGGTGGGAACACCGGGGAGCTGTTTTTT.

This clonotype was observed a handful of times. V and J are TRBV28 and TRBJ2-6; no firm D call. CDR1 MDHEN and CDR2 SYDVKM come from the germline V gene. V was pared by 5 bases and J by 2 bases, with 10 bases between. The CDR3 covers 15 residues. The CDR3 coding sequence is TGTGCCAGCAGTGCCGGTTTGGCTGGGGCCAACGTCCTGACTTTC. It is translated as CASSAGLAGANVLTF.

On this clonotype itself: A single base separates this from a much larger clone, so it may be a read error. This rearrangement joins TRBV6-9 to TRBJ2-7; D is perhaps TRBD1 (6 bases). This CDR3 is 15 amino acids long. The V gene's germline CDR1 is MNHGY and CDR2 SVAAGI. With 4 bases removed from V and 5 bases from J, the gap between germline ends came to 18 bases. CDR3: CASSSPGRDTHEQYF. The CDR3 nucleotides read TGTGCCAGCAGTTCCCCAGGCCGGGACACCCACGAGCAGTACTTC.

This chain uses TRBV28 with TRBJ2-1, with 8 bases matching TRBD2. V shed 10 bases, J shed 10 bases, and the junction held 9 bases outside the gene matches. The CDR3 runs to 12 residues. Per the germline V gene, CDR1 is MDHEN and CDR2 is SYDVKM. This chain's CDR3 is CATGGGDLEQFF. In DNA, the CDR3 is TGTGCCACCGGGGGGGGAGACTTAGAGCAGTTCTTC.

This clonotype showed up many times. V is TRBV28 and J is TRBJ1-2; maybe TRBD1 (5 bases). This CDR3 comprises 11 residues. V was cut by 3 bases and J by 7 bases, with 6 bases left in between. CDR1 MDHEN and CDR2 SYDVKM come from the germline V gene. In nucleotides, the CDR3 is TGTGCCAGCAGTTTGGGGCCTGGCTACACCTTC. It translates to CASSLGPGYTF.

This clonotype was counted many times. V and J are TRBV28 and TRBJ1-1, with no clear D. This CDR3 spans 13 amino acids. V was trimmed by 4 bases and J by 1 base, leaving 7 bases between them. Germline V gene sequence: CDR1 MDHEN, CDR2 SYDVKM. The CDR3 region has the DNA TGTGCCAGCAGTTCAGGCCGGAACACTGAAGCTTTCTTT. This encodes CASSSGRNTEAFF.

This clonotype was observed many times. The gene calls are TRBV28 and TRBJ2-5; TRBD2 matches 7 bases. The CDR3 consists of 14 residues. Unmatched junction bases numbered 5, after V lost 6 bases and J lost 1 base. Germline loops: CDR1 MDHEN, CDR2 SYDVKM. The CDR3 spells CASSSQRGQETQYF. The CDR3 DNA sequence: TGTGCCAGCAGCTCCCAGCGGGGCCAAGAGACCCAGTACTTC.

In its sample, this clonotype was seen many times. The rearrangement uses TRBV28 and TRBJ2-6; no reliable D call. Trimming removed 1 base from V and 4 bases from J, with 5 bases in between. Germline CDR1 reads MDHEN; CDR2 reads SYDVKM. The CDR3 length is 14 residues. CDR3 nucleotides: TGTGCCAGCAGTTTATTGGCCGGGGCCAACGTCCTGACTTTC. Protein: CASSLLAGANVLTF. Full variable domain (remainder filled in from reference TRBV28 and TRBJ2-6): DVKVTQSSRYLVKRTGEKVFLECVQDMDHENMFWYRQDPGLGLRLIYFSYDVKMKEKGDIPEGYSVSREKKERFSLILESASTNQTSMYLCASSLLAGANVLTFGAGSRLTVL.

This clonotype appeared a few times. The rearrangement links TRBV4-2 to TRBJ1-6; possible D gene TRBD1, 5 bases. V was shortened by 1 base and J by 7 bases, with 14 bases between the two germline ends. The germline V gene has CDR1 LGHNA and CDR2 YNFKEQ. The CDR3 is made up of 16 amino acids. CDR3 nucleotides: TGTGCCAGCAGCCAAGGTAGTGGGGGTACGAATTCACCCCTCCACTTT. Protein product: CASSQGSGGTNSPLHF.

The chain uses TRBV19 and TRBJ1-5; D remains ambiguous. Per the germline V gene, CDR1 is LNHDA and CDR2 is SQIVND (reference sequence). V lost 7 bases and J 8 bases, leaving 21 bases between the germline ends. The CDR3 runs 15 residues. DNA of the CDR3: TGTGCCAGTACCTCAGCGGCTAGAGCTATCAAGCCCCAGCATTTT. Its translation is CASTSAARAIKPQHF.

Worth noting for this clonotype: A read error is possible here, since a much larger clone lies one base away. This chain uses TRBV2 with TRBJ1-6; weak D call: TRBD1 (6 bases). There are 16 residues in the CDR3. V lost 6 bases and J lost 0, with 12 bases in between. The V gene's germline CDR1 is SNHLY and CDR2 FYNNEI. The CDR3 DNA reads as TGTGCCAGCAGAGAAACAGGGAGCTCCTATAATTCACCCCTCCACTTT. Encoded protein: CASRETGSSYNSPLHF.

The chain couples TRBV6-5 to TRBJ1-5; D gene unclear. Trimming pared 2 bases from V and 2 bases from J, leaving 16 bases between. CDR1 MNHEY and CDR2 SVGAGI come from the germline V gene. This CDR3 has 17 amino acids. The CDR3 sequence is CASSYPWTPDGNQPQHF. CDR3 DNA: TGTGCCAGCAGTTACCCCTGGACCCCCGACGGCAATCAGCCCCAGCATTTT.

This chain connects TRBV3-1 to TRBJ2-2, with D perhaps being TRBD1 or TRBD2 (5 bases each). Germline assignment: CDR1 LGHDT and CDR2 YNNKEL (reference sequence). Trimming removed 1 base at V and 0 bases at J, with 6 bases between. The length of the CDR3 is 15 residues. The CDR3 region has the DNA TGTGCCAGCAGCCAAGTGGGGGCGAACACCGGGGAGCTGTTTTTT. It codes for CASSQVGANTGELFF.

The genes are TRBV6-4 and TRBJ1-2, with 7 bases that match TRBD1. V was clipped by 5 bases and J by 6 bases; unmatched bases: 21. Per the germline V gene, CDR1 is MRHNA and CDR2 is SNTAGT. The length of the CDR3 is 18 residues. CDR3 sequence: CASSYELQPTGSSDGYTF. Written as DNA, the CDR3 is TGTGCCAGCAGTTACGAGCTCCAGCCGACAGGGTCATCGGATGGCTACACCTTC.

The gene calls are TRBV5-8 and TRBJ1-1; D gene ambiguous. The CDR3 covers 11 residues. Trimming took off 5 bases at V and 11 bases at J, with 13 bases between the two ends. Germline V lookup: CDR1 SGHTS, CDR2 YDEGEE. CDR3 region: CASRPAVGAFF. The DNA of the CDR3 is TGTGCCAGCAGACCGGCGGTGGGGGCTTTCTTT.

The chain links TRBV20-1 to TRBJ1-5, with D possibly matching TRBD1 (5 bases). V lost 1 base to trimming and J lost 5 bases, with 12 bases between them. Per germline, CDR1 DFQATT and CDR2 SNEGSKA (reference sequence). The CDR3 covers 14 residues. Here the CDR3 reads CSARVGRVDQPQHF. The CDR3 coding sequence is TGCAGTGCTAGAGTTGGCAGGGTTGATCAGCCCCAGCATTTT.

This clonotype was seen ten or more times. The rearrangement joins TRBV12-3 or TRBV12-4 to TRBJ1-2; D is unclear. The CDR3 spans 11 residues. Trimming took 6 bases from V and 4 from J, leaving 6 bases between them. The CDR3 here is CASSRGYGYTF. The CDR3 DNA is TGTGCCAGCAGCCGCGGCTATGGCTACACCTTC.

This clonotype was counted ten times or more. The chain joins TRBV7-2 to TRBJ1-6; D may be TRBD1 (5 bases). Trimming removed 3 bases from V and 7 bases from J, with 13 bases in between. CDR3 size: 15 residues. CDR1 SGHTA and CDR2 FQGNSA come from the germline V gene. The DNA of the CDR3 is TGTGCCAGCAGCTTCGCCGGGGGTGGGAATTCACCCCTCCACTTT. It encodes CASSFAGGGNSPLHF.

The rearrangement uses TRBV20-1 and TRBJ2-3; 10 nucleotides agree with TRBD2. The CDR3 is made up of 19 amino acids. Trimming cost V 0 bases and J 1 base; bases outside gene matches: 13. The germline gives CDR1 DFQATT, CDR2 SNEGSKA (reference sequence). The CDR3 sequence is CSARDLDRGTSVGTDTQYF. CDR3 in DNA: TGCAGTGCTAGAGACTTAGACCGCGGGACTAGCGTAGGCACAGATACGCAGTATTTT.

The chain employs TRBV2 and TRBJ2-3; the D gene could be TRBD1 or TRBD2 (5 bases each). Germline-derived CDR1 and CDR2 are SNHLY and FYNNEI. V lost 6 bases and J lost 4, with 17 bases in between. CDR3 size: 15 residues. CDR3 sequence (DNA): TGTGCCAGCAGCTTTCTCGGGACGGTGGCAGATACGCAGTATTTT. Translating gives CASSFLGTVADTQYF.

CDR3 sequence reads: CASSQVWAEPGANVLTF. The CDR3 coding sequence is TGTGCCAGCAGCCAAGTTTGGGCGGAGCCTGGGGCCAACGTCCTGACTTTC. The chain uses TRBV3-1 and TRBJ2-6; no reliable D call. From germline, CDR1 is LGHDT and CDR2 YNNKEL (reference sequence). This CDR3 is built from 17 residues. V dropped 1 base and J dropped 2 bases, with 12 bases sitting between them. The full variable domain, its missing parts supplied by reference TRBV3-1 and TRBJ2-6, is DTAVSQTPKYLVTQMGNDKSIKCEQNLGHDTMYWYKQDSKKFLKIMFSYNNKELIINETVPNRFSPKSPDKAHLNLHINSLELGDSAVYFCASSQVWAEPGANVLTFGAGSRLTVL.

This clonotype was detected ten times or more. The rearrangement joins TRBV7-9 to TRBJ2-7, with 7 bases matching TRBD1. The CDR3 covers 15 residues. Trimming took 4 bases from V and 1 from J; bases not matched to a gene: 7. Germline CDR1 reads SEHNR; CDR2 reads FQNEAQ (reference sequence). CDR3 sequence: CASSSPGQISYEQYF. The CDR3 coding sequence is TGTGCCAGCAGCTCTCCGGGACAGATTTCCTACGAGCAGTACTTC. The complete variable domain, with remaining parts taken from reference TRBV7-9 and TRBJ2-7, reads DTGVSQNPRHKITKRGQNVTFRCDPISEHNRLYWYRQTLGQGPEFLTYFQNEAQLEKSRLLSDRFSAERPKGSFSTLEIQRTEQGDSAMYLCASSSPGQISYEQYFGPGTRLTVT.

There are a few counts of this clonotype. The genes are TRBV6-1 and TRBJ2-1; 7 nucleotides agree with TRBD1. The CDR3 is made up of 14 amino acids. J was trimmed by 6 bases and V by 8 bases; bases with no gene match: 10. Per germline, CDR1 MNHNS and CDR2 SASEGT. This CDR3 is CASQTVTGANEQFF. The CDR3 DNA is TGTGCCAGCCAGACCGTTACAGGGGCCAATGAGCAGTTCTTC.